The 27 T cell receptor beta chains listed next were all sequenced from one sample in a study of blood T cell repertoires in COVID-19. Some clones are missing from TCRdb's copy, which holds only in-frame ones; the method was immunoSEQ multiplex PCR. The data hold some 410,000 clones, with approximately 88% observed a single time. Specimen: PBMCs or T cells enriched from blood (not recorded which). The source is a woman in her 30s with acute COVID-19.

The table lists this clone with a few counts. The CDR3 sequence is CASWGGREQYF. CDR3 DNA sequence: TGTGCCAGTTGGGGCGGGAGGGAGCAGTACTTC. The V gene is TRBV9, the J gene TRBJ2-7, with 8 bases identical to TRBD2. CDR3 length: 11 amino acids. Germline CDR1 and CDR2: SGDLS and YYNGEE. V lost 8 bases, J lost 7 bases, and 5 bases stayed unmatched.

The chain links TRBV6-5 to TRBJ1-1, with D possibly matching TRBD1 (6 bases). V lost 8 bases, J lost 1 base, and 17 bases lay in between. CDR3 length equals 15 residues. Germline CDR1 MNHEY, CDR2 SVGAGI. CDR3 in amino acids: CASGETGYWNTEAFF. CDR3 bases: TGTGCCAGCGGAGAAACAGGGTACTGGAACACTGAAGCTTTCTTT.

The chain joins TRBV7-2 to TRBJ1-2; 8 bases align to TRBD1. Germline-derived CDR1 and CDR2 are SGHTA and FQGNSA. The CDR3 is 15 residues long. The V gene end was trimmed by 3 bases and the J gene end by 3 bases; junction bases not matched to a gene: 6. The CDR3 nucleotides read TGTGCCAGCAGCTTGGGACAGGAGCCCCACTATGGCTACACCTTC. This gives the protein CASSLGQEPHYGYTF.

The chain uses TRBV5-1 and TRBJ2-7; D unclear. V was trimmed by 4 bases and J by 2 bases, leaving 10 bases between them. This CDR3 is 13 amino acids long. The V gene's germline CDR1 is SGHRS and CDR2 YFSETQ. This CDR3 is CASSGPKTYEQYF. The DNA for the CDR3 is TGCGCCAGCAGCGGCCCAAAAACCTACGAGCAGTACTTC.

This chain connects TRBV24-1 to TRBJ2-3; a possible D gene is TRBD2 (6 bases). Germline lookup yields CDR1 KGHDR and CDR2 SFDVKD. The CDR3 runs to 15 residues. V shed 1 base and J shed 11 bases, with 18 bases lying between them. The CDR3 region is CATSDFAEAGQEQYF. The CDR3 DNA reads as TGTGCCACCAGTGATTTTGCGGAGGCGGGGCAGGAGCAGTATTTT.

The CDR3 DNA reads as TGCAGCGTTGGCCGGGACAGGAGCACAGATACGCAGTATTTT. Encoded protein: CSVGRDRSTDTQYF. The V call is TRBV29-1, the J call TRBJ2-3; 8 bases are a match to TRBD1. Germline V lookup: CDR1 SQVTM, CDR2 ANQGSEA. The V segment lost 4 bases and the J segment 0 bases; nucleotides outside the gene matches: 3. The CDR3 loop spans 14 amino acids.

This clone was found once. The chain uses TRBV30 and TRBJ1-1; D may be TRBD1 (6 bases). Per germline, CDR1 GTSNPN and CDR2 SVGIG (reference sequence). The CDR3 has 13 amino acids. Between the trimmed V and J ends, which lost 4 bases and 5 bases, there was a span of 14 bases. The CDR3 nucleotides read TGTGCCTGGACGGGACAAATGGGTACTGAAGCTTTCTTT. As protein: CAWTGQMGTEAFF.

The chain is built from TRBV7-2 and TRBJ2-1; TRBD2 might be the D (7 bases). This CDR3 is 15 amino acids long. The V gene lost 1 base and the J gene lost 9 bases, with 16 bases spanning the gap. The germline gives CDR1 SGHTA, CDR2 FQGNSA. The CDR3 coding sequence is TGTGCCAGCAGCTTAGTGGGGGGGCAGCCCGGTGAGCAGTTCTTC. This codes for CASSLVGGQPGEQFF.

This chain connects TRBV7-2 to TRBJ2-3, with 8 bases identical to TRBD2. V gave up 5 bases and J gave up 2 bases; unmatched junction bases: 3. The CDR3 consists of 14 residues. CDR1 SGHTA and CDR2 FQGNSA come from the germline V gene. The chain's CDR3 is CASSGGGHTDTQYF. Here the CDR3 DNA reads TGTGCCAGCAGCGGCGGGGGGCACACAGATACGCAGTATTTT.

This clone was seen once. This sequence joins TRBV19 and TRBJ2-7; no reliable D call. The V and J ends lost 3 bases and 7 bases respectively, with 10 bases between them. Germline V gene lookup returns CDR1 LNHDA and CDR2 SQIVND (reference sequence). This CDR3 region has 12 residues. CDR3 sequence reads: CASSIPFLEQYF. In DNA form, the CDR3 reads TGTGCCAGTAGTATTCCCTTCTTGGAGCAGTACTTC. The variable domain in full, completed from reference TRBV19 and TRBJ2-7, reads DGGITQSPKYLFRKEGQNVTLSCEQNLNHDAMYWYRQDPGQGLRLIYYSQIVNDFQKGDIAEGYSVSREKKESFPLTVTSAQKNPTAFYLCASSIPFLEQYFGPGTRLTVT.

This rearrangement joins TRBV7-2 to TRBJ2-2; TRBD2 aligns across 9 bases. Per the germline V gene, CDR1 is SGHTA and CDR2 is FQGNSA. The CDR3 loop spans 15 amino acids. Trimming cost V 3 bases and J 6 bases; bases outside gene matches: 5. CDR3 amino acids: CASSFAGGLPGELFF. The CDR3 DNA reads TGTGCCAGCAGCTTTGCGGGGGGGCTGCCCGGGGAGCTGTTTTTT.

V is TRBV19 and J is TRBJ1-2; 9 nucleotides match TRBD1. With V trimmed by 5 bases and J by 5 bases, 9 bases remained unmatched. The length of the CDR3 is 15 residues. Per germline, CDR1 LNHDA and CDR2 SQIVND (reference sequence). This chain's CDR3 is CASSSRDRAPYGYTF. CDR3 DNA: TGTGCCAGTAGTTCAAGGGACAGGGCTCCGTATGGCTACACCTTC.

The chain employs TRBV27 and TRBJ2-5, with D possibly being TRBD1 (6 bases). This CDR3 has 19 amino acids. V shed 2 bases and J shed 5 bases, with 27 bases lying between them. Germline loops: CDR1 MNHEY, CDR2 SMNVEV (reference sequence). The CDR3 loop reads CASSLTPPRTAGSGETQYF. The CDR3 DNA sequence: TGTGCCAGCAGTTTAACCCCCCCCCGGACAGCTGGAAGCGGCGAGACCCAGTACTTC.

CDR3 nucleotides: TGCAGCGTTTTTTTGGGCGCTGAAGCTTTCTTT. It codes for CSVFLGAEAFF. The chain joins TRBV29-1 to TRBJ1-1; D not certain. The length of the CDR3 is 11 residues. Trimming left V 5 bases short and J 6 bases short, with 10 bases between. Germline V lookup: CDR1 SQVTM, CDR2 ANQGSEA. Full variable domain (remainder filled in from reference TRBV29-1 and TRBJ1-1): SAVISQKPSRDICQRGTSLTIQCQVDSQVTMMFWYRQQPGQSLTLIATANQGSEATYESGFVIDKFPISRPNLTFSTLTVSNMSPEDSSIYLCSVFLGAEAFFGQGTRLTVV.

V is TRBV6-2 or TRBV6-3 and J is TRBJ2-1; maybe TRBD2 (6 bases). V was cut by 2 bases and J by 5 bases, with 16 bases left in between. The germline gives CDR1 MNHEY, CDR2 SVGEGT. The CDR3 runs 16 residues. In nucleotides, the CDR3 is TGTGCCAGCAGTTACCCCGGGGGACCACGGCACAATGAGCAGTTCTTC. This translates into CASSYPGGPRHNEQFF.

The genes are TRBV18 and TRBJ1-2; D is perhaps TRBD1 (5 bases). CDR3 length: 13 amino acids. Germline V CDR1 and CDR2: KGHSH, LQKENI. Trimming removed 0 bases at V and 5 bases at J, with 7 bases between. In DNA, the CDR3 is TGTGCCAGCTCACCACCGGGGCCATATGGCTACACCTTC. This codes for CASSPPGPYGYTF.

This chain connects TRBV1 to TRBJ1-5; TRBD1, the table's D call, lacks a check against the DNA. TRBV1 is a documented pseudogene. The CDR3 length is 17 residues. In DNA, the CDR3 is TGCACCAGCAGCCAATCCGGACAGGGGGCCAGCAATCAGCCCCAGCATTTT. This gives the protein CTSSQSGQGASNQPQHF.

Regarding this clone: This same CDR3 is encoded by further DNA sequences in the sample. V is TRBV24-1 and J is TRBJ2-2; TRBD1 aligns across 8 bases. The CDR3 contains 15 residues. The germline V gene encodes CDR1 KGHDR and CDR2 SFDVKD. V lost 5 bases to trimming and J lost 3 bases; unmatched junction nucleotides: 4. CDR3 nucleotides: TGTGCCACCAGTGGTACAGGGGGGTACACCGGGGAGCTGTTTTTT. Protein product: CATSGTGGYTGELFF.

The chain links TRBV10-3 to TRBJ1-2; TRBD1 might be the D (5 bases). The CDR3 runs 13 residues. The ends were cut back, 10 bases at V and 4 bases at J, with 16 bases in the middle. The V gene's germline CDR1 is ENHRY and CDR2 SYGVKD. The CDR3 bases are TGTGCCACCTTAGGGGATTCCATCTATGGCTACACCTTC. It encodes CATLGDSIYGYTF.

The J gene is TRBJ2-7, the V gene TRBV5-8; 7 nucleotides align to TRBD1. The trim removed 1 base at V and 5 bases at J, leaving 9 bases unmatched. This CDR3 contains 15 residues. The germline CDR1 and CDR2 sequences are SGHTS and YDEGEE. The CDR3 is CASSLLPTGSDEQYF. CDR3 nucleotide sequence: TGTGCCAGCAGCTTGCTCCCGACAGGGTCCGACGAGCAGTACTTC.

This chain joins TRBV6-5 and TRBJ2-7; TRBD1 agrees at 8 bases. The length of the CDR3 is 14 residues. V dropped 2 bases and J dropped 4; count of bases not matched to a gene: 4. In germline, CDR1 is MNHEY, CDR2 SVGAGI. The DNA of the CDR3 is TGTGCCAGCAGTTACGACAGGGGTCCTTACGAGCAGTACTTC. It specifies CASSYDRGPYEQYF.

The chain is built from TRBV27 and TRBJ1-2, with D maybe TRBD1 (6 bases). The V end lost 4 bases, the J end lost 4 bases, and 16 bases lay between the germline ends. Per germline, CDR1 MNHEY and CDR2 SMNVEV (reference sequence). The CDR3 has 15 residues. As DNA, the CDR3 is TGTGCCAGCAGTTCATCGACAGGAGGACCCTATGGCTACACCTTC. Its translation: CASSSSTGGPYGYTF.

The chain carries TRBV7-3 and TRBJ1-2; unclear D gene. V shed 5 bases and J shed 6 bases, with 13 bases lying between them. The CDR3 loop spans 13 amino acids. CDR1 SGHTA and CDR2 FQGTGA come from the germline V gene. The chain's CDR3 is CASSPAGGNGYTF. CDR3 DNA: TGTGCCAGCAGCCCCGCGGGTGGGAATGGCTACACCTTC.

This sequence joins TRBV30 and TRBJ2-7; possibly TRBD1 for D (5 bases). CDR3 size: 12 residues. The V gene's germline CDR1 is GTSNPN and CDR2 SVGIG (reference sequence). V was trimmed by 2 bases and J by 3 bases, leaving 8 bases between them. CDR3 protein: CAWSSRDYEQYF. Here the CDR3 DNA reads TGTGCCTGGAGTTCCAGGGACTACGAGCAGTACTTC.

The chain couples TRBV27 to TRBJ2-1, with D hard to call. The germline CDR1 and CDR2 sequences are MNHEY and SMNVEV (reference sequence). With 8 bases removed from V and 7 bases from J, the gap between germline ends came to 12 bases. The CDR3 has 12 amino acids. CDR3 in DNA: TGTGCCAGCTCTAGTATTCGGAATGAGCAGTTCTTC. This translates into CASSSIRNEQFF.

The chain has TRBV13 and TRBJ1-1; D remains unclear. V lost 5 bases and J 2 bases, leaving 18 bases between the germline ends. CDR1 is PRHDT, CDR2 FYEKMQ, per germline (reference sequence). This CDR3 comprises 16 residues. In DNA form, the CDR3 reads TGTGCCAGCAGCCTTTCAGACGGTATGACAAACACTGAAGCTTTCTTT. As protein: CASSLSDGMTNTEAFF. The whole variable domain, filled in from reference TRBV13 and TRBJ1-1, reads AAGVIQSPRHLIKEKRETATLKCYPIPRHDTVYWYQQGPGQDPQFLISFYEKMQSDKGSIPDRFSAQQFSDYHSELNMSSLELGDSALYFCASSLSDGMTNTEAFFGQGTRLTVV.

J is TRBJ2-4 and V is TRBV2; 10 positions match TRBD2. With 2 bases clipped from V and 2 bases from J, the junction kept 6 bases outside the gene matches. The CDR3 is made up of 17 amino acids. The germline V gene has CDR1 SNHLY and CDR2 FYNNEI. The CDR3 DNA reads TGTGCCAGCAGTGAAAGCGGGGGGGCCTTTTCCAAAAACATTCAGTACTTC. This encodes CASSESGGAFSKNIQYF. The full variable domain, with the rest looked up from reference TRBV2 and TRBJ2-4, is EPEVTQTPSHQVTQMGQEVILRCVPISNHLYFYWYRQILGQKVEFLVSFYNNEISEKSEIFDDQFSVERPDGSNFTLKIRSTKLEDSAMYFCASSESGGAFSKNIQYFGAGTRLSVL.